The following is a T cell receptor beta chain sequence with its context. These data are taken from a study of OX40 agonist ivuxolimab in advanced cancers. Study-wide context: Ivuxolimab, which is an agonistic anti-OX40 (CD134) antibody, was administered to the patients. Hepatocellular carcinoma, melanoma, renal cell or head and neck cancer affected the dose-escalation patients.

Patients with a history of autoimmune disease or on systemic immunosuppression were excluded. With baseline, cycle 4 day 1, and cycle 7 day 1 as timepoints, blood was sampled. V lost 6 bases and J 3 bases, leaving 10 bases between the germline ends. Germline values: CDR1 SNHLY, CDR2 FYNNEI. This CDR3 is built from 13 residues. TCRdb's copy holds only in-frame clones and misses some; the assay was immunoSEQ multiplex PCR. The sample shows 90,000 or so clones, 91% of them seen only once. This specimen consisted of CD4+ or CD8+ T cells sorted from blood, obtained in a trial of the OX40 agonist ivuxolimab. The TCR sequence derives from an adult with an advanced solid tumor such as melanoma, head and neck, liver or kidney cancer. The J gene is TRBJ2-3, the V gene TRBV2; D might be TRBD2 (6 bases). The CDR3 loop is CASRGTFTDTQYF. CDR3 in DNA: TGTGCCAGCAGGGGGACTTTTACAGATACGCAGTATTTT.